Presented here are 3 T cell receptor beta chains from one specimen sequenced in a study of T cell clusters in autoimmune cytopenias. TRB amplification used roughly 250 ng of peripheral blood genomic DNA. One tube held mixed TRB-A and TRB-B primer pools for touch-down PCR. TCRdb reprocessed the multiplex PCR reads; each CDR3 protein has one entry and no DNA is given. The sample data list some 11,000 distinct CDR3 sequences. This sample also appeared in a second study, on T cell repertoires in aging, cancer and after chemotherapy.

The source material was peripheral blood. These receptors all stem from a human donor in good health.

J is TRBJ2-1 and V is TRBV27; TCRdb's assignment of TRBD2 cannot be checked, as there is no DNA. Germline-derived CDR1 and CDR2 are MNHEY and SMNVEV (reference sequence). This CDR3 has 15 residues. The CDR3 is CASSLTSGNSNEQFF.

The chain is built from TRBV18 and TRBJ2-7. The germline CDR1 and CDR2 sequences are KGHSH and LQKENI. The CDR3 extends over 12 amino acids. CDR3 region: CASSQAVNEQYF. The full variable domain, with the rest looked up from reference TRBV18 and TRBJ2-7, is NAGVMQNPRHLVRRRGQEARLRCSPMKGHSHVYWYRQLPEEGLKFMVYLQKENIIDESGMPKERFSAEFPKEGPSILRIQQVVRGDSAAYFCASSQAVNEQYFGPGTRLTVT.

Its frequency marks this clonotype as medium-sized. The chain recombines TRBV13 with TRBJ2-5; TCRdb names TRBD2, which stays unverified in the absence of DNA. Germline CDR1 is PRHDT and CDR2 is FYEKMQ (reference sequence). The CDR3 is made up of 15 amino acids. CDR3 loop: CASSLAGAKGETQYF.